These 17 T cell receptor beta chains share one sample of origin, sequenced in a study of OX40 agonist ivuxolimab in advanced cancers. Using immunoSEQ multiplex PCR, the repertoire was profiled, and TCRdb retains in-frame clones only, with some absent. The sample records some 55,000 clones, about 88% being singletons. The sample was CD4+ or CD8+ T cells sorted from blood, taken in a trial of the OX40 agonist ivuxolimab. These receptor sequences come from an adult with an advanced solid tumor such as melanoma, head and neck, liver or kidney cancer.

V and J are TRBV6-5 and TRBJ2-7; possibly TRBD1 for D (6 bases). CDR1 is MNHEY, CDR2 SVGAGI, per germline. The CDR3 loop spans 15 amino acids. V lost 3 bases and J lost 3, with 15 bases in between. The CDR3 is CASSYSRQGNYEQYF. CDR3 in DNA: TGTGCCAGCAGTTATTCCCGGCAGGGGAACTACGAGCAGTACTTC.

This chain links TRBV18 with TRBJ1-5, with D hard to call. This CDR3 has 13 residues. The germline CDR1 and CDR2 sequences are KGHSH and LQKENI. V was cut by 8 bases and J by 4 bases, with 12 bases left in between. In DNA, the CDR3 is TGTGCCAGCCAAAGGGAGAGAAATCAGCCCCAGCATTTT. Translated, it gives CASQRERNQPQHF.

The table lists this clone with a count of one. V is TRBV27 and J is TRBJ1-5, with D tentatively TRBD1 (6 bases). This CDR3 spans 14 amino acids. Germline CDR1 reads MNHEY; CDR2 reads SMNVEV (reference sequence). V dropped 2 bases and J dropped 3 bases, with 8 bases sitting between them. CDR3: CASSLLGANQPQHF. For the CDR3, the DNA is TGTGCCAGCAGTTTACTGGGGGCCAATCAGCCCCAGCATTTT.

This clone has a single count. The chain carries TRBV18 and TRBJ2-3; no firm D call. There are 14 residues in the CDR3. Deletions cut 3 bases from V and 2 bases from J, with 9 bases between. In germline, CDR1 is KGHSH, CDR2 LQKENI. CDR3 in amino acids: CASSPTQNTDTQYF. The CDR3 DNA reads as TGTGCCAGCTCACCCACCCAAAACACAGATACGCAGTATTTT.

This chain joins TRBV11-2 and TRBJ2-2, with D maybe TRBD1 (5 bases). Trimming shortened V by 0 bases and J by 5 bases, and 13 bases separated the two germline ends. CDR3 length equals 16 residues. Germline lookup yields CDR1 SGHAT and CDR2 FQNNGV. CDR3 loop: CASSLDLQGLTGELFF. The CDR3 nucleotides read TGTGCCAGCAGCTTAGACTTGCAGGGATTAACCGGGGAGCTGTTTTTT. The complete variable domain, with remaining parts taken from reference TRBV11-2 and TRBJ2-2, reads EAGVAQSPRYKIIEKRQSVAFWCNPISGHATLYWYQQILGQGPKLLIQFQNNGVVDDSQLPKDRFSAERLKGVDSTLKIQPAKLEDSAVYLCASSLDLQGLTGELFFGEGSRLTVL.

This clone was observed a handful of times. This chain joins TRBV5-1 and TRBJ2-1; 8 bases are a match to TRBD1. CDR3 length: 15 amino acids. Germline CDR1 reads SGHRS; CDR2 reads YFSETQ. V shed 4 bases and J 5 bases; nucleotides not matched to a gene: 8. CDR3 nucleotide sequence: TGCGCCAGCAGCCCGCTCGGGACAGGCCACAATGAGCAGTTCTTC. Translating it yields CASSPLGTGHNEQFF.

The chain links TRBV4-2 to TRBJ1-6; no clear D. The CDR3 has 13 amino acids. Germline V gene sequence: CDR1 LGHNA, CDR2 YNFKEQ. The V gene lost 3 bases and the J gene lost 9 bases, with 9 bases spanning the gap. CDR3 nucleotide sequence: TGTGCCAGCAGCCAGTACTCCGTTTCACCCCTCCACTTT. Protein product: CASSQYSVSPLHF.

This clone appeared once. The DNA for the CDR3 is TGCGCCAGCAGCCAAGCCGACAGTCGAAGGACTGAAGCTTTCTTT. The encoded protein is CASSQADSRRTEAFF. This rearrangement joins TRBV4-1 to TRBJ1-1, with D possibly TRBD1 on 5 matching bases. V was clipped by 1 base and J by 5 bases, with 14 bases between them. Germline CDR1 MGHRA, CDR2 YSYEKL. The CDR3 extends over 15 amino acids.

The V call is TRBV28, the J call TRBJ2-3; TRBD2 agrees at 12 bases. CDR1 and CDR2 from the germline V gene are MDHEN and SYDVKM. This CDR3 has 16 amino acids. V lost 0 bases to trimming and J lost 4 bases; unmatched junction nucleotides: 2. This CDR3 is CASSLWTSGSADTQYF. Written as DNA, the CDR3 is TGTGCCAGCAGTTTATGGACTAGCGGGAGTGCAGATACGCAGTATTTT. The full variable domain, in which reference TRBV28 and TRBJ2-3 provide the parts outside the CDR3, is DVKVTQSSRYLVKRTGEKVFLECVQDMDHENMFWYRQDPGLGLRLIYFSYDVKMKEKGDIPEGYSVSREKKERFSLILESASTNQTSMYLCASSLWTSGSADTQYFGPGTRLTVL.

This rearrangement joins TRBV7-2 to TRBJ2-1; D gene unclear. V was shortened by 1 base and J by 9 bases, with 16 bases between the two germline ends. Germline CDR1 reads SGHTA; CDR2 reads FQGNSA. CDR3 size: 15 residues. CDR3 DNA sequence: TGTGCCAGCAGCTTAGACCCCTCTGAACTCCGTGAGCAGTTCTTC. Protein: CASSLDPSELREQFF.

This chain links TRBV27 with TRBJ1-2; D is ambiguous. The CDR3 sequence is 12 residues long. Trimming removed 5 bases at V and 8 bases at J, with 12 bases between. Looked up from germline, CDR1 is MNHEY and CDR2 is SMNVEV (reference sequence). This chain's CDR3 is CASSARPGGYTF. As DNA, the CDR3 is TGTGCCAGCAGTGCCCGGCCGGGAGGCTACACCTTC.

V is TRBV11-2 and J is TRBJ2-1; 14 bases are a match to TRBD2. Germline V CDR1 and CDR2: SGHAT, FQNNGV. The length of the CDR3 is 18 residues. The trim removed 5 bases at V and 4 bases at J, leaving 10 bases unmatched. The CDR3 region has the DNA TGTGCCAGCAGCCGCCGGACTAGCGGGAGGCTGCTTTACAATGAGCAGTTCTTC. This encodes CASSRRTSGRLLYNEQFF.

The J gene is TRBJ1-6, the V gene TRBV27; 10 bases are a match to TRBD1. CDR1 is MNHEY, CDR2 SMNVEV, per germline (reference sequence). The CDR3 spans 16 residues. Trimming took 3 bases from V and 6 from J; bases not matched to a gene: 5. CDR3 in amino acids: CASSFRRTGGNSPLHF. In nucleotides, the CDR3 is TGTGCCAGCAGTTTCAGGCGGACAGGGGGTAATTCACCCCTCCACTTT.

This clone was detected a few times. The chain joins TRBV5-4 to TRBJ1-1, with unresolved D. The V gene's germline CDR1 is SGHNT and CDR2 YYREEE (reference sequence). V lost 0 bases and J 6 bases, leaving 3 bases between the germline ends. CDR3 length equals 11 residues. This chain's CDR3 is CASSLEAEAFF. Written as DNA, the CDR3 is TGTGCCAGCAGCTTGGAGGCTGAAGCTTTCTTT.

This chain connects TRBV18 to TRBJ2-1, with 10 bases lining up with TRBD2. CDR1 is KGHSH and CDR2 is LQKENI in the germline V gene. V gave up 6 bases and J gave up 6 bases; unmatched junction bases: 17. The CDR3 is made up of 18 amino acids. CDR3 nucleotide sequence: TGTGCCAGCTCCAGTTCTGGTGGCGTAGCGGGAGGCCCCAATGAGCAGTTCTTC. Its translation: CASSSSGGVAGGPNEQFF.

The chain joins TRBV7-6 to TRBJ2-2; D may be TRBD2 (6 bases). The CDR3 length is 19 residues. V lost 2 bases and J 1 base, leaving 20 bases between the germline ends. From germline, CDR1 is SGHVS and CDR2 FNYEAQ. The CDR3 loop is CASSLSSHEGGLNTGELFF. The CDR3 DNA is TGTGCCAGCAGCTTAAGTTCTCATGAGGGAGGTCTGAACACCGGGGAGCTGTTTTTT.

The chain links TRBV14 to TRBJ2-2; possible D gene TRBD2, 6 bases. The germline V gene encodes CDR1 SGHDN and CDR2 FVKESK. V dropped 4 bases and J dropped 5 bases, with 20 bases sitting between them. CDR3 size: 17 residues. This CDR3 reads CASSPRGPRAGTGELFF. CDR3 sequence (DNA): TGTGCCAGCAGCCCTAGGGGCCCCCGGGCGGGGACCGGGGAGCTGTTTTTT. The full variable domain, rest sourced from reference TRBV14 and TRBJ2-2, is EAGVTQFPSHSVIEKGQTVTLRCDPISGHDNLYWYRRVMGKEIKFLLHFVKESKQDESGMPNNRFLAERTGGTYSTLKVQPAELEDSGVYFCASSPRGPRAGTGELFFGEGSRLTVL.